The 21 T cell receptor beta chains below all came from one sample that was sequenced in a study of regulatory T cells in long-lasting Graves disease (dated by TCRdb to the early 2020s). The time point label here, explained by the study, means: persistent/refractory GD, antithyroid drugs over 5 years with positive TRAb. For both TCR sequencing and RNA sequencing, RNA was extracted from PBMCs in TRIzol. The library was prepared using multiplex PCR. Sequencing took place on an Illumina HiSeq 4000. CDR3 regions were amplified by Arm-PCR with iRepertoire HTBI primers to construct TCR beta libraries. TCRdb passed the public sequencing reads through fastp at Q25 and MiXCR, retaining productive beta sequences. Every distinct CDR3 protein forms one entry, paired with its most common genes and DNA. In this sample the table shows fewer than 400,000 distinct CDR3 sequences, less than 20% of which occur a single time. 29% of the sample comes from the top ten.

The source material was peripheral blood mononuclear cells (PBMCs), sampled when the disease was refractory, from a patient treated with antithyroid drugs. These receptors were collected from a female donor with Graves disease.

The chain employs TRBV12-3 or TRBV12-4 and TRBJ2-3; 10 nucleotides agree with TRBD1. The CDR3 consists of 14 residues. After removal of 3 bases from V and 3 bases from J, the junction contained 0 bases not matched to a gene. The CDR3 loop reads CASSLGQGTDTQYF. CDR3 bases: TGTGCCAGCAGTTTGGGACAGGGGACAGATACGCAGTATTTT.

This sequence joins TRBV11-3 and TRBJ2-2, with a weak D call TRBD1 (8 bases). This CDR3 region has 15 residues. V shed 5 bases and J shed 3 bases, with 13 bases lying between them. Germline values: CDR1 SGHNT, CDR2 YENEEA. Here the CDR3 DNA reads TGTGCCAGCAGCCCCACAGGGGGGGACACCGGGGAGCTGTTTTTT. Its protein is CASSPTGGDTGELFF.

The sample holds many counts of this clonotype. The junction shows a germline mismatch at one end, possibly a read error. The rearrangement joins TRBV12-3 or TRBV12-4 to TRBJ1-1; D is unresolved. The CDR3 has 14 amino acids. The CDR3 nucleotides read TGTGCCAGCAGCTTAGGATTGGGTAATACTGAAGCTTTCTTT. It specifies CASSLGLGNTEAFF.

This clonotype was detected ten times or more. The CDR3 bases are TGTGCCAGTAGAAAAACCGGGACAGGACGAGTAAAACTGTTTTTT. It is translated as CASRKTGTGRVKLFF. This chain joins TRBV19 and TRBJ1-4; 8 nucleotides align to TRBD1. V was pared by 6 bases and J by 10 bases, with 13 bases of the junction left unmatched. The germline CDR1 and CDR2 sequences are LNHDA and SQIVND (reference sequence). This CDR3 spans 15 amino acids.

This clonotype was counted many times. This chain joins TRBV28 and TRBJ2-5; 8 nucleotides agree with TRBD1. Germline V gene sequence: CDR1 MDHEN, CDR2 SYDVKM. The length of the CDR3 is 13 residues. V gave up 7 bases and J gave up 5 bases; unmatched junction bases: 6. In DNA form, the CDR3 reads TGTGCCAGCACCTGGCGGGACAGGGAGACCCAGTACTTC. It is translated as CASTWRDRETQYF.

This chain's CDR3 is CASSPATTTDTQYF. The CDR3 DNA reads as TGTGCCAGCTCACCGGCGACTACCACAGATACGCAGTATTTT. The chain recombines TRBV18 with TRBJ2-3; a weak D match, TRBD2 (5 bases). Trimming took 3 bases from V and 2 from J, leaving 9 bases between them. Per the germline V gene, CDR1 is KGHSH and CDR2 is LQKENI. The CDR3 totals 14 residues.

This chain connects TRBV7-9 to TRBJ2-3, with D uncertain. The CDR3 is 14 residues long. Per the germline V gene, CDR1 is SEHNR and CDR2 is FQNEAQ (reference sequence). Trimming took off 6 bases at V and 5 bases at J, with 15 bases between the two ends. The CDR3 sequence is CASSITRNRDTQYF. CDR3 nucleotide sequence: TGTGCCAGCAGTATTACACGGAATCGAGATACGCAGTATTTT.

This chain joins TRBV5-1 and TRBJ1-3; no definite D call. The CDR3 length is 15 residues. Trimming stripped 0 bases from V and 1 base from J, with 8 bases between. Germline lookup yields CDR1 SGHRS and CDR2 YFSETQ. CDR3 DNA: TGCGCCAGCAGCTTGGATCTGGGGTCTGGAAACACCATATATTTT. Its protein product is CASSLDLGSGNTIYF.

Details on this clonotype: Possible read error: a much larger clone is one base away. The V gene is TRBV5-1, the J gene TRBJ1-1; 9 nucleotides align to TRBD1. The CDR3 runs 15 residues. The V gene end was trimmed by 4 bases and the J gene end by 7 bases; junction bases not matched to a gene: 11. The germline gives CDR1 SGHRS, CDR2 YFSETQ. In nucleotides, the CDR3 is TGCGCCAGCAGCCGATTACAGGGGGCGCGGATTGAAGCTTTCTTT. It codes for CASSRLQGARIEAFF.

The V and J genes are TRBV7-9 and TRBJ2-7; 7 bases agree with TRBD1. V lost 5 bases, J lost 0 bases, and 7 bases stayed unmatched. Per the germline V gene, CDR1 is SEHNR and CDR2 is FQNEAQ (reference sequence). The CDR3 loop spans 15 amino acids. The CDR3 DNA reads TGTGCCAGCAGCCCAGGGGACAGTTTCTCCTACGAGCAGTACTTC. It codes for CASSPGDSFSYEQYF.

This clonotype appeared many times. The rearrangement uses TRBV11-2 and TRBJ2-7, with a possible D match to TRBD1 (5 bases). The CDR3 is 15 amino acids. Germline V gene sequence: CDR1 SGHAT, CDR2 FQNNGV. V was clipped by 0 bases and J by 6 bases, with 15 bases between them. CDR3 DNA: TGTGCCAGCAGCTTAGATCGCACAGGTCTATCCGAGCAGTACTTC. It is translated as CASSLDRTGLSEQYF.

The V call is TRBV7-9, the J call TRBJ1-6; 8 bases map to TRBD1. The CDR3 contains 14 residues. CDR1 is SEHNR, CDR2 FQNEAQ, per germline (reference sequence). The V segment lost 6 bases and the J segment 7 bases; nucleotides outside the gene matches: 5. The CDR3 here is CASRTQGDNSPLHF. In DNA form, the CDR3 reads TGTGCCAGCAGAACACAGGGGGACAATTCACCCCTCCACTTT.

The J gene is TRBJ2-1, the V gene TRBV4-1, with 8 bases that match TRBD1. V was pared by 3 bases and J by 9 bases, with 4 bases of the junction left unmatched. The CDR3 has 13 residues. Per germline, CDR1 MGHRA and CDR2 YSYEKL. The CDR3 DNA reads as TGCGCCAGCAGCCATGGACAGGGTGTTGAGCAGTTCTTC. As protein: CASSHGQGVEQFF.

This clonotype was observed a handful of times. V gene TRBV19 combines with J gene TRBJ1-2; 8 nucleotides agree with TRBD1. The trim removed 0 bases at V and 6 bases at J, leaving 12 bases unmatched. This CDR3 is 17 amino acids long. The germline V gene has CDR1 LNHDA and CDR2 SQIVND (reference sequence). Written as DNA, the CDR3 is TGTGCCAGTAGTATAGATTATAGGGCAGGGGGCGGAAATGGCTACACCTTC. It is translated as CASSIDYRAGGGNGYTF.

For this clonotype: One end of the junction fails to match germline, which may point to a read error. This sequence joins TRBV4-1 and TRBJ1-2; no clear D gene. CDR1 MGHRA and CDR2 YSYEKL come from the germline V gene. CDR3 length: 12 amino acids. The CDR3 region is CASSQGQLPLFF. Here the CDR3 DNA reads TGCGCCAGCAGCCAAGGGCAGTTACCCCTCTTCTTC.

This clonotype has only a few counts. The V and J genes are TRBV5-1 and TRBJ1-1, with D possibly TRBD1 on 6 matching bases. The length of the CDR3 is 14 residues. CDR1 is SGHRS and CDR2 is YFSETQ in the germline V gene. The V and J ends lost 4 bases and 3 bases respectively, with 13 bases between them. The CDR3 DNA follows: TGCGCCAGCAGCCCGGGGGCGAGGGACACTGAAGCTTTCTTT. Protein: CASSPGARDTEAFF.

This clonotype appeared many times. The chain recombines TRBV27 with TRBJ1-6; no reliable D call. Trimming removed 6 bases at V and 4 bases at J, with 13 bases between. Germline CDR1 reads MNHEY; CDR2 reads SMNVEV (reference sequence). CDR3 length: 15 residues. CDR3 coding DNA: TGTGCCAGCAGCCCCCCCGGACGGTATAATTCACCCCTCCACTTT. This gives the protein CASSPPGRYNSPLHF.

The chain links TRBV7-2 to TRBJ2-3; the match to TRBD1 covers 8 bases. The germline V gene encodes CDR1 SGHTA and CDR2 FQGNSA. This CDR3 has 14 residues. V lost 5 bases, J lost 0 bases, and 1 base stayed unmatched. CDR3 loop: CASSRTGSTDTQYF. CDR3 DNA sequence: TGTGCCAGCAGCAGGACAGGGAGCACAGATACGCAGTATTTT.

The gene calls are TRBV20-1 and TRBJ1-1; D uncertain. The V end was cut by 1 base, the J end by 6 bases, with 6 bases between. The CDR3 runs 11 residues. Germline values: CDR1 DFQATT, CDR2 SNEGSKA (reference sequence). The CDR3 here is CSARAFSEAFF. The CDR3 DNA reads TGCAGTGCTAGAGCTTTTTCTGAAGCTTTCTTT.

This clonotype was counted many times. V and J are TRBV7-2 and TRBJ2-7; TRBD1 is a possible D gene (6 bases). The germline V gene encodes CDR1 SGHTA and CDR2 FQGNSA. Trimming removed 0 bases at V and 3 bases at J, with 12 bases between. The CDR3 consists of 15 residues. The CDR3, as DNA: TGTGCCAGCAGCTTAGCAGTGGACAGTTTCTACGAGCAGTACTTC. It codes for CASSLAVDSFYEQYF.

This clonotype has a count of ten or more. This chain joins TRBV11-3 and TRBJ1-1, with a possible D match to TRBD1 (5 bases). V gave up 3 bases and J gave up 2 bases, with 7 bases separating them. The CDR3 sequence is 13 residues long. Per the germline V gene, CDR1 is SGHNT and CDR2 is YENEEA. The chain's CDR3 is CASSLTVNTEAFF. CDR3 coding DNA: TGTGCCAGCAGCTTGACAGTTAACACTGAAGCTTTCTTT.